The T cell receptor (beta chain) described here comes from a study of OX40 agonist ivuxolimab in advanced cancers. Study overall: Ivuxolimab, an agonist antibody against OX40 (CD134), was given to patients. Of the participants, roughly 40% had some prior anti-PD-1, anti-PD-L1 or anti-CTLA-4 therapy, which was allowed.

Germline lookup yields CDR1 LGHNA and CDR2 YSLEER. This CDR3 spans 13 amino acids. Trimming took off 1 base at V and 4 bases at J, with 8 bases between the two ends. Produced via immunoSEQ multiplex PCR; TCRdb's table is partial and in-frame only. Here the sample spans some 72,000 clones, approximately 80% being singletons. In the case of this clone: What it recognizes is unknown.

Regarding the study as a whole: Among expanded peripheral T cells, antigen specificity went undetermined.

This receptor was identified in an adult with an advanced solid tumor such as melanoma, head and neck, liver or kidney cancer. Sequenced here: CD4+ or CD8+ T cells sorted from blood, sampled in a trial of the OX40 agonist ivuxolimab. This chain uses TRBV4-3 with TRBJ2-7, with D uncertain. The CDR3 region is CASSQGSRYEQYF. The CDR3 nucleotides read TGCGCCAGCAGCCAAGGTTCAAGATACGAGCAGTACTTC.